The clone carrying this TCR beta chain was counted at least ten times. Its antigen is unknown. These data belong to a study of T cell repertoires in cytomegalovirus infection. At the level of the study: The study used recently identified HLA-C-restricted and well-studied HLA-B-restricted CMV epitopes. From public TCR beta signatures came an indication of both CMV infection and matching HLA type.

TCRdb re-derived calls from the reads in MiXCR, one entry per CDR3 protein. This table has approximately 770,000 distinct CDR3 sequences, roughly 29% appearing once. Findings and caveats of the study: Cumulated frequencies of public TCR beta families served to identify carriers of CMV plus the relevant HLA. The ex vivo response showed dominance by HLA-C-restricted CMV-specific TCR beta clonotypes.

Germline-derived CDR1 and CDR2 are SEHNR and FQNEAQ (reference sequence). V shed 5 bases and J shed 2 bases, with 13 bases lying between them. The CDR3 consists of 14 residues. The source was cultured CD8+ T cells from PBMCs, collected from culture after CMV antigen stimulation. The chain couples TRBV7-9 to TRBJ2-7; D gene ambiguous. This TCR was recovered from a human donor in good health (CMV status not recorded). Some clones in this sample may be carry-over from other donors' samples. CDR3 bases: TGTGCCAGCAGCCCACTTCGGCCTCCCTACGAGCAGTACGTC. It translates to CASSPLRPPYEQYV.